The rows below give T cell receptor beta chains drawn from one sample of a study of blood T cell repertoires in COVID-19. Only in-frame clones appear in the TCRdb table, and some are missing; sequencing was by immunoSEQ multiplex PCR. Here the sample spans 250,000 to 300,000 clones, more than 75% being singletons. Input material: PBMCs or T cells enriched from blood (not recorded which). These receptors all come from a man younger than 30 who had recovered from COVID-19. The CDR3 runs from the conserved cysteine through the conserved F or W. A D gene is named only where the DNA matches it firmly. Rows may omit the clone size; those that give it use once, few, many or a size class.

V gene: TRBV4-2
clone size: NA
J gene: TRBJ2-7
D gene: TRBD2
CDR3 protein: CASSPPLGEGIYEQYF
CDR3 DNA: TGTGCCAGCAGCCCGCCACTAGGGGAGGGGATCTACGAGCAGTACTTC

V gene: TRBV4-2
clone size: NA
J gene: TRBJ2-7
D gene: NA
CDR3 protein: CASSQEKLAVAQYF
CDR3 DNA: TGTGCCAGCAGCCAAGAAAAACTAGCCGTAGCACAGTACTTC

V gene: TRBV20-1
clone size: NA
J gene: TRBJ2-2
D gene: TRBD2
CDR3 protein: CSASRGPRGGGTGELFF
CDR3 DNA: TGCAGTGCTAGTCGTGGCCCGCGGGGGGGAGGGACCGGGGAGCTGTTTTTT

V gene: TRBV7-9
clone size: NA
J gene: TRBJ1-4
D gene: TRBD1
CDR3 protein: CASSSGTGVGEKLFF
CDR3 DNA: TGTGCCAGCAGCAGTGGGACAGGGGTTGGGGAAAAACTGTTTTTT

V gene: TRBV10-1
clone size: NA
J gene: TRBJ2-7
D gene: NA
CDR3 protein: CASSVIREKRSSYEQYF
CDR3 DNA: TGCGCCAGCAGTGTTATCCGGGAAAAAAGGAGCTCCTACGAGCAGTACTTC

V gene: TRBV3-1/TRBV3-2
clone size: NA
J gene: TRBJ1-5
D gene: NA
CDR3 protein: CASSQGYENQPQHF
CDR3 DNA: TGTGCCAGCAGCCAAGGTTATGAGAATCAGCCCCAGCATTTT

V gene: TRBV5-1
clone size: NA
J gene: TRBJ2-1
D gene: TRBD1
CDR3 protein: CASSLRETGVYEQFF
CDR3 DNA: TGCGCCAGCAGCTTGCGCGAGACAGGGGTGTATGAGCAGTTCTTC

V gene: TRBV28
clone size: NA
J gene: TRBJ2-5
D gene: NA
CDR3 protein: CASSWGLKYQETQYF
CDR3 DNA: TGTGCCAGCAGTTGGGGGCTGAAGTACCAAGAGACCCAGTACTTC

V gene: TRBV6-5
clone size: NA
J gene: TRBJ2-7
D gene: TRBD2
CDR3 protein: CASSYSTSGRVYEQYF
CDR3 DNA: TGTGCCAGCAGTTACTCGACTAGCGGGAGGGTCTACGAGCAGTACTTC

V gene: TRBV19
clone size: NA
J gene: TRBJ2-3
D gene: TRBD1
CDR3 protein: CASSQGQGTTDTQYF
CDR3 DNA: TGTGCCAGTAGCCAAGGACAGGGTACCACAGATACGCAGTATTTT

V gene: TRBV5-1
clone size: NA
J gene: TRBJ2-5
D gene: NA
CDR3 protein: CASSLIGGGPVETQYF
CDR3 DNA: TGCGCCAGCAGCTTGATTGGAGGGGGCCCCGTAGAGACCCAGTACTTC

V gene: TRBV6-5
clone size: NA
J gene: TRBJ2-3
D gene: NA
CDR3 protein: CASRSGPTSGDTQYF
CDR3 DNA: TGTGCCAGCAGGTCCGGACCCACGTCAGGGGATACGCAGTATTTT

V gene: TRBV7-6
clone size: NA
J gene: TRBJ1-2
D gene: TRBD1
CDR3 protein: CASSYRTGGSYGYTF
CDR3 DNA: TGTGCCAGCAGCTACAGGACAGGGGGATCGTATGGCTACACCTTC

V gene: TRBV11-2
clone size: NA
J gene: TRBJ2-7
D gene: TRBD1
CDR3 protein: CASSASTGESYEQYF
CDR3 DNA: TGTGCCAGCAGCGCGTCAACAGGGGAATCGTACGAGCAGTACTTC

V gene: TRBV27
clone size: NA
J gene: TRBJ2-4
D gene: TRBD2
CDR3 protein: CASSLGLAGLGKNIQYF
CDR3 DNA: TGTGCCAGCAGTTTGGGCCTAGCGGGGTTGGGCAAAAACATTCAGTACTTC

V gene: TRBV3-1/TRBV3-2
clone size: NA
J gene: TRBJ1-1
D gene: TRBD1
CDR3 protein: CASSQDGTGDEAFF
CDR3 DNA: TGTGCCAGCAGCCAAGACGGGACAGGGGATGAAGCTTTCTTT

V gene: TRBV4-1
clone size: once
J gene: TRBJ2-2
D gene: NA
CDR3 protein: CASSHGQTVHTGELFF
CDR3 DNA: TGCGCCAGCAGCCATGGACAGACAGTACATACCGGGGAGCTGTTTTTT

V gene: TRBV5-5
clone size: NA
J gene: TRBJ2-1
D gene: TRBD2
CDR3 protein: CASSLGVTSGNEQFF
CDR3 DNA: TGTGCCAGCAGTCTAGGGGTGACTAGCGGAAATGAGCAGTTCTTC

V gene: TRBV5-1
clone size: NA
J gene: TRBJ2-3
D gene: TRBD2
CDR3 protein: CASRATSGGGDTQYF
CDR3 DNA: TGCGCCAGCAGGGCTACTAGCGGAGGGGGAGATACGCAGTATTTT

V gene: TRBV7-7
clone size: NA
J gene: TRBJ2-2
D gene: TRBD1
CDR3 protein: CASSARTGQSTGELFF
CDR3 DNA: TGTGCTAGCAGCGCCCGGACAGGGCAAAGCACCGGGGAGCTGTTTTTT

V gene: TRBV6-5
clone size: NA
J gene: TRBJ1-1
D gene: NA
CDR3 protein: CASSLSDPGKTEAFF
CDR3 DNA: TGTGCCAGCAGTTTAAGCGACCCAGGGAAGACTGAAGCTTTCTTT

V gene: TRBV4-1
clone size: NA
J gene: TRBJ2-3
D gene: TRBD2
CDR3 protein: CASSQVGLAGGSTDTQYF
CDR3 DNA: TGCGCCAGCAGCCAAGTTGGCTTAGCGGGGGGAAGCACAGATACGCAGTATTTT

V gene: TRBV2
clone size: NA
J gene: TRBJ2-1
D gene: TRBD1
CDR3 protein: CASGTDYNEQFF
CDR3 DNA: TGTGCCAGCGGGACAGATTACAATGAGCAGTTCTTC

V gene: TRBV19
clone size: NA
J gene: TRBJ1-1
D gene: NA
CDR3 protein: CASSIDRNTEAFF
CDR3 DNA: TGTGCCAGTAGTATCGACAGGAACACTGAAGCTTTCTTT

V gene: TRBV6-6
clone size: once
J gene: TRBJ2-2
D gene: TRBD2
CDR3 protein: CASSRVAPRLAGIGELFF
CDR3 DNA: TGTGCCAGCAGTCGCGTGGCCCCCCGACTAGCGGGTATCGGGGAGCTGTTTTTT

V gene: TRBV10-3
clone size: NA
J gene: TRBJ2-7
D gene: NA
CDR3 protein: CAIGQGSWQYF
CDR3 DNA: TGTGCCATCGGCCAGGGAAGTTGGCAGTACTTC

V gene: TRBV28
clone size: NA
J gene: TRBJ1-6
D gene: NA
CDR3 protein: CASSPPGISSPLHF
CDR3 DNA: TGTGCCAGCAGCCCCCCAGGCATCAGTTCACCCCTCCACTTT

V gene: TRBV11-3
clone size: NA
J gene: TRBJ1-1
D gene: NA
CDR3 protein: CASSLVLVDTEAFF
CDR3 DNA: TGTGCCAGCAGCTTAGTCCTAGTGGACACTGAAGCTTTCTTT

V gene: TRBV11-3
clone size: NA
J gene: TRBJ1-2
D gene: TRBD1
CDR3 protein: CASSRDRDYGYTF
CDR3 DNA: TGTGCCAGCAGCCGCGACAGGGACTATGGCTACACCTTC

V gene: TRBV2
clone size: NA
J gene: TRBJ2-1
D gene: NA
CDR3 protein: CASNPDPEQFF
CDR3 DNA: TGTGCCAGCAACCCAGATCCCGAGCAGTTCTTC

V gene: TRBV28
clone size: NA
J gene: TRBJ1-6
D gene: NA
CDR3 protein: CASSLAGRYNSPLHF
CDR3 DNA: TGTGCCAGCAGTTTAGCGGGACGGTATAATTCACCCCTCCACTTT

V gene: TRBV14
clone size: NA
J gene: TRBJ2-2
D gene: TRBD2
CDR3 protein: CASSLGLAGPGFTGELFF
CDR3 DNA: TGTGCCAGCAGCCTCGGACTAGCGGGACCGGGGTTTACCGGGGAGCTGTTTTTT

V gene: TRBV2
clone size: NA
J gene: TRBJ2-1
D gene: TRBD1
CDR3 protein: CASRSTGAGEQFF
CDR3 DNA: TGTGCCAGCCGCAGCACAGGGGCGGGTGAGCAGTTCTTC

V gene: TRBV2
clone size: few
J gene: TRBJ1-5
D gene: TRBD1
CDR3 protein: CASSGTGGNQPQHF
CDR3 DNA: TGTGCCAGCAGTGGGACAGGGGGCAATCAGCCCCAGCATTTT

V gene: TRBV2
clone size: NA
J gene: TRBJ2-1
D gene: TRBD2
CDR3 protein: CASSEARTSLKGDEQFF
CDR3 DNA: TGTGCCAGCAGTGAAGCTAGGACTAGCCTAAAAGGGGATGAGCAGTTCTTC

V gene: TRBV6-1
clone size: NA
J gene: TRBJ1-2
D gene: NA
CDR3 protein: CASSEPRQAANYGYTF
CDR3 DNA: TGTGCCAGCAGTGAACCTAGACAGGCGGCTAACTATGGCTACACCTTC

V gene: TRBV7-6
clone size: NA
J gene: TRBJ2-1
D gene: NA
CDR3 protein: CASSLGGAAIFYNEQFF
CDR3 DNA: TGTGCCAGCAGCTTAGGTGGAGCGGCGATCTTCTACAATGAGCAGTTCTTC

V gene: TRBV7-9
clone size: NA
J gene: TRBJ2-5
D gene: TRBD1
CDR3 protein: CASHSGQGETQYF
CDR3 DNA: TGTGCCAGCCACTCGGGACAGGGGGAGACCCAGTACTTC

V gene: TRBV11-3
clone size: NA
J gene: TRBJ1-1
D gene: TRBD1
CDR3 protein: CASSQGGTGGANTEAFF
CDR3 DNA: TGTGCCAGCAGCCAAGGCGGGACAGGGGGCGCGAACACTGAAGCTTTCTTT

V gene: TRBV5-6
clone size: NA
J gene: TRBJ1-2
D gene: TRBD1
CDR3 protein: CASSFIAGGAYYGYTF
CDR3 DNA: TGTGCCAGCAGTTTCATCGCAGGGGGCGCATACTATGGCTACACCTTC

V gene: TRBV18
clone size: NA
J gene: TRBJ2-1
D gene: NA
CDR3 protein: CASSLGDNEQFF
CDR3 DNA: TGTGCCAGCTCACTAGGGGACAATGAGCAGTTCTTC

V gene: TRBV14
clone size: NA
J gene: TRBJ2-5
D gene: TRBD2
CDR3 protein: CASSQDYSALGVAGALSQETQYF
CDR3 DNA: TGTGCCAGCAGCCAAGATTACAGCGCGCTCGGGGTAGCGGGAGCGTTGTCGCAAGAGACCCAGTACTTC

V gene: TRBV12-3/TRBV12-4
clone size: NA
J gene: TRBJ2-7
D gene: NA
CDR3 protein: CASSVTYEQYF
CDR3 DNA: TGTGCCAGCAGTGTTACCTACGAGCAGTACTTC

V gene: TRBV18
clone size: NA
J gene: TRBJ1-1
D gene: NA
CDR3 protein: CASSPRGVNTEAFF
CDR3 DNA: TGTGCCAGCTCACCACGGGGAGTGAACACTGAAGCTTTCTTT